This T cell receptor (beta chain) was observed in a study of Graves' ophthalmopathy and Graves' hyperthyroidism. Findings and caveats of the study: The majority of expanded thyroid clonotypes above 0.001 frequency also occurred in blood.

V lost 5 bases, J lost 0 bases, and 19 bases lay in between. The CDR3 is 17 residues long. Germline values: CDR1 MNHNS, CDR2 SASEGT. The PBMC fraction was derived from about 10 ml of fresh peripheral blood. This clonotype was recorded many times. As yet, its antigen is unknown. Researchers took RNA transcripts and amplified TCR beta CDR3 regions from them. The library came from an HTBI-primed first-round RT-PCR and a second-round multiplex PCR. Each CDR3 protein gets one entry after TCRdb re-called the multiplex PCR reads with MiXCR. The sample has 300,000 to 450,000 distinct CDR3 sequences, about 15% seen once.

The specimen was peripheral blood. V usage is TRBV6-1 and J usage is TRBJ2-5, with D unresolved. This clonotype was obtained from an adult woman with stable Graves' hyperthyroidism. As DNA, the CDR3 is TGTGCCAGCAGTCCTGATCCAACTACGGCGTACCAAGAGACCCAGTACTTC. Translation gives CASSPDPTTAYQETQYF.